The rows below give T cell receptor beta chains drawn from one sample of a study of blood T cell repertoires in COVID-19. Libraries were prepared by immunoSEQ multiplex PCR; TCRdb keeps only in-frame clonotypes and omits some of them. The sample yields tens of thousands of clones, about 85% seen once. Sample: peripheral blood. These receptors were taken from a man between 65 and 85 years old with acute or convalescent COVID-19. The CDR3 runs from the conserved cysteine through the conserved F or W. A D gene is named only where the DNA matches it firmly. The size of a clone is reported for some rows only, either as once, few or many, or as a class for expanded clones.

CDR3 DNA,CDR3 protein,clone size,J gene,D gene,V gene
TGTGCCAGCAGCCAAGATACCCGCGCTGAAGCTTTCTTT,CASSQDTRAEAFF,few,TRBJ1-1,-,TRBV3-1/TRBV3-2
TGCGCCAGCAGCCCCCGGGACAGGGGCTCCTACGAGCAGTACTTC,CASSPRDRGSYEQYF,few,TRBJ2-7,TRBD1,TRBV4-1
TGTGCCAGCAGCATTGCACAGGGTCAAGGAAACACCATATATTTT,CASSIAQGQGNTIYF,-,TRBJ1-3,-,TRBV9
TGCGCCAGCAGCCAAGCGTGGGACAGGGGTCGGGATACGCAGTATTTT,CASSQAWDRGRDTQYF,-,TRBJ2-3,TRBD1,TRBV4-1
TGTGCCAGCAGCTTGATACAGCCGGCAGATACGCAGTATTTT,CASSLIQPADTQYF,-,TRBJ2-3,-,TRBV5-5
TGTGCCAGCAGTGAGGTGCAGCGAAATTCACCCCTCCACTTT,CASSEVQRNSPLHF,-,TRBJ1-6,-,TRBV2
TGTGCCAGCAGTTACCAGAGACAGGTGGGGTATCAGCCCCAGCATTTT,CASSYQRQVGYQPQHF,-,TRBJ1-5,-,TRBV6-6
TGTGCCAGCGTCGGACAGGGGGCAAATTCACCCCTCCACTTT,CASVGQGANSPLHF,once,TRBJ1-6,TRBD1,TRBV28
TGTGCCAGCAGTGCATTTGGACAGGGGGCACCCAACACCGGGGAGCTGTTTTTT,CASSAFGQGAPNTGELFF,-,TRBJ2-2,TRBD1,TRBV25-1
TGTGCCAGCAGTTTTTCTGGGACACAAGGCTACACCTTC,CASSFSGTQGYTF,few,TRBJ1-2,-,TRBV27
TGTGCCAGCAGCGTAGGCCGGAACCGAGCAGGAGATACGCAGTATTTT,CASSVGRNRAGDTQYF,once,TRBJ2-3,-,TRBV9
TGTGCCAGCAGCTTAAAACAGGGCGATGAGCAGTTCTTC,CASSLKQGDEQFF,once,TRBJ2-1,-,TRBV7-3
TGTGCCAGCAGCCAGAAAGATACGCAGTATTTT,CASSQKDTQYF,-,TRBJ2-3,-,TRBV5-4
TGTGCCAGCAGCCAAGATTCCAGGGGCACAGATACGCAGTATTTT,CASSQDSRGTDTQYF,-,TRBJ2-3,-,TRBV3-1/TRBV3-2
TGTGCCAGCAGTTTGGTGGGGGGTAAGCAGTACTTC,CASSLVGGKQYF,-,TRBJ2-7,-,TRBV28
TGTGCCAGCAGCGCCGGGACTAGCCCCTACGAGCAGTACTTC,CASSAGTSPYEQYF,-,TRBJ2-7,TRBD2,TRBV5-4
TGCGCCAGCAATCTGGGGGGAATCTCTGGAAACACCATATATTTT,CASNLGGISGNTIYF,-,TRBJ1-3,-,TRBV5-1
TGTGCCAGCAGCAGGACAGGCTATGGCAATCAGCCCCAGCATTTT,CASSRTGYGNQPQHF,many,TRBJ1-5,TRBD1,TRBV6-5
TGCGCCAGCAGCCCGGGGACTAGCGGGGGACCACAAGAGACCCAGTACTTC,CASSPGTSGGPQETQYF,-,TRBJ2-5,TRBD2,TRBV5-1
TGCGCCAGCAGCTTGGAGGGGGCAGCGAAGGAGCAGTACTTC,CASSLEGAAKEQYF,-,TRBJ2-7,TRBD1,TRBV5-1
TGTGCCAGCTCACCAAGTGGCGGGCCGGTAGATACGCAGTATTTT,CASSPSGGPVDTQYF,once,TRBJ2-3,-,TRBV18
TGTGCCAGCAGTTACGAGTACGAGCAGTACTTC,CASSYEYEQYF,-,TRBJ2-7,-,TRBV6-6
TGTGCCAGCAGTTCGACAGGTTCAAGCTCCTACGAGCAGTACTTC,CASSSTGSSSYEQYF,-,TRBJ2-7,-,TRBV28
TGCAGCGTTTTCAGAAGCTACGAGCAGTACTTC,CSVFRSYEQYF,once,TRBJ2-7,-,TRBV29-1
TGTGCCAGCAGCCCCCGGACTAGGCCAGGGTATTTT,CASSPRTRPGYF,-,TRBJ2-3,TRBD2,TRBV11-2
TGCGCCAGCAGCCCACCGGGACTAGCGGGGGCTAGTGAGCAGTTCTTC,CASSPPGLAGASEQFF,once,TRBJ2-1,TRBD2,TRBV5-1
TGTGCCAGCAGCCAAGACCCCATAGGACAGGGAAGGTATCAGCCCCAGCATTTT,CASSQDPIGQGRYQPQHF,-,TRBJ1-5,TRBD1,TRBV4-2
TGTGCCAGCAGCCTGGGACTAGCGGGGGTCAGGGAGCAGTTCTTC,CASSLGLAGVREQFF,-,TRBJ2-1,TRBD2,TRBV5-4
TGTGCCAGCAGCCAAGAGGGCAGGGGCCCAACCTACGAGCAGTACTTC,CASSQEGRGPTYEQYF,-,TRBJ2-7,-,TRBV3-1/TRBV3-2
TGTGCCAGCAGCCAAGTGAGCCTCCAAGAGACCCAGTACTTC,CASSQVSLQETQYF,-,TRBJ2-5,-,TRBV3-1/TRBV3-2
TGTGCCAGTAGTAGATACGGGACAGGGGGCCACGAGCAGTACTTC,CASSRYGTGGHEQYF,-,TRBJ2-7,TRBD1,TRBV19
TGTGCCAGTAGTAACTCAACAGGGGGCACTTCGGATCAAACGCTTTACCGGGGAGAGACCCAGTACTTC,CASSNSTGGTSDQTLYRGETQYF,once,TRBJ2-5,TRBD1,TRBV19
TGCGCCAGCAGCCAAAAGACAGGGGGAGTGAATCAGCCCCAGCATTTT,CASSQKTGGVNQPQHF,-,TRBJ1-5,TRBD1,TRBV4-1
TGTGCCAGCTCACATAATACAGGGATGGGGGAGACCCAGTACTTC,CASSHNTGMGETQYF,-,TRBJ2-5,-,TRBV18
TGTGCCAGCAGTGAAGGGCAATATGCTGAAGCTTTCTTT,CASSEGQYAEAFF,-,TRBJ1-1,-,TRBV2
TGTGCCAGCAGTTACACAGGGGGCGTAGATAATTCACCCCTCCACTTT,CASSYTGGVDNSPLHF,-,TRBJ1-6,TRBD1,TRBV28
TGCGCCAGCACCCTAGGGCAGGGGGCGCGGTCCGGGGAGCTGTTTTTT,CASTLGQGARSGELFF,-,TRBJ2-2,TRBD1,TRBV10-1
TGTGCCAGCAGCCCCGGGACAGGGAATCGGCCCCAGCATTTT,CASSPGTGNRPQHF,once,TRBJ1-5,TRBD1,TRBV7-2
TGTGCCAGCAGCCCCCCGACAGACAGCTACGAGCAGTACTTC,CASSPPTDSYEQYF,-,TRBJ2-7,-,TRBV9
TGTGCCAGCAGTGAAGGCCAGGGAGGGGGTAGCAATCAGCCCCAGCATTTT,CASSEGQGGGSNQPQHF,-,TRBJ1-5,-,TRBV6-1
TGTGCCAGCAGTTACAGGGCCTCTCACTATGGCTACACCTTC,CASSYRASHYGYTF,-,TRBJ1-2,-,TRBV28
TGTGCCAGCTCACCTTGGACAGGGGTCACTGAAGCTTTCTTT,CASSPWTGVTEAFF,-,TRBJ1-1,TRBD1,TRBV18
TGTGCCAGTAGTATAGATCGAGGCACTTCTAATGAAAAACTGTTTTTT,CASSIDRGTSNEKLFF,-,TRBJ1-4,-,TRBV19